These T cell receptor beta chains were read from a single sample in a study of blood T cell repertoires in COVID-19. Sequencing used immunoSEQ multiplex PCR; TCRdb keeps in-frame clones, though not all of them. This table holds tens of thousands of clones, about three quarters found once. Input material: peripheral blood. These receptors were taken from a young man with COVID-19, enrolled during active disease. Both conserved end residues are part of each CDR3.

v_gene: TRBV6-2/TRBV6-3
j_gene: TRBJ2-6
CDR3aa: CASSPEVSGANVLTF

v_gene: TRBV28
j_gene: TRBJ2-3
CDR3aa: CASSWSGVADTQYF

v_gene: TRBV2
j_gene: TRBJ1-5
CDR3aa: CASRARREEQPQHF

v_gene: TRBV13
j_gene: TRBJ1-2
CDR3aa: CASSLEGIHGYTF

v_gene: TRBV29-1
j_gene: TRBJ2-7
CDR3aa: CSVSGTGSSYEQYF

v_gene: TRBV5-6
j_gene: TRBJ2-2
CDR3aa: CASSPRSEGRGTGELFF

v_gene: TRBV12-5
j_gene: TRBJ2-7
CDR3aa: CASGSLTGEQYF

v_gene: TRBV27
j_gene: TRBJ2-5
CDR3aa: CASSYRGNQETQYF

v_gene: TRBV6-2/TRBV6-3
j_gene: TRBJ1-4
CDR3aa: CASSSHSGADEKLFF

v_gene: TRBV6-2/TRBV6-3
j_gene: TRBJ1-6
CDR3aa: CASSYQPDRGRSPLHF

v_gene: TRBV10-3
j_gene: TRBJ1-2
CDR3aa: CAIRGQGAVYGYTF

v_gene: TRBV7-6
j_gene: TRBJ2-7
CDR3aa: CASSPEGDTSYEQYF

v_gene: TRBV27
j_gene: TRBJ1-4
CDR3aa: CASSLYPGINEKLFF

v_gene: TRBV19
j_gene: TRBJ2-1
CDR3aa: CASSVMGLQDNEQFF

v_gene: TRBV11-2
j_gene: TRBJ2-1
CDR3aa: CASSFSGGHSYNEQFF

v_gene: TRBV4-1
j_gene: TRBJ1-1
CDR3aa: CASSQVPPGRTTEAFF

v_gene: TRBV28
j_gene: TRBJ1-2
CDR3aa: CASSSGQALGGYTF

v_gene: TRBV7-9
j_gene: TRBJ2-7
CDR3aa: CASSSGQVHYYEQYF

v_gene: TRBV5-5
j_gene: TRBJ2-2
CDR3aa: CASSWGQGENTGELFF

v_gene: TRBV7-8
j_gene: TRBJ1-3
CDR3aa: CASSLRTGFSGNTIYF

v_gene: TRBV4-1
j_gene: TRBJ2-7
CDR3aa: CASSQEGSGRGYEQYF

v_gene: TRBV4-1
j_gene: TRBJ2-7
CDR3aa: CASSQTQSWGGRHGYEQYF

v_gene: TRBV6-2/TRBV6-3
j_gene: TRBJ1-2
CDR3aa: CASSYLKTPAIGYTF

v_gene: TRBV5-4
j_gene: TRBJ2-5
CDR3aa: CASSLGGGAEETQYF

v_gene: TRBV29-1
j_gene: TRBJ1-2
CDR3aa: CSVGNGDYGYTF

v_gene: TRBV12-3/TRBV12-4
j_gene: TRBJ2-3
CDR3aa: CASGSATDTQYF

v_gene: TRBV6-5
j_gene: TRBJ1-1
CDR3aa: CASSLWTENTEAFF

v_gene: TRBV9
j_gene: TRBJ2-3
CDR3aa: CASSVKKVWTPRGTDTQYF

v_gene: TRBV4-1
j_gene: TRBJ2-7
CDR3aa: CASSQDLQGGKYF

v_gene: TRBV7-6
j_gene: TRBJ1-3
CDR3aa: CASSPYTNTIYF

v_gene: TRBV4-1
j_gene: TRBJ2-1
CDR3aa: CASSQDPLFTSGYNEQFF

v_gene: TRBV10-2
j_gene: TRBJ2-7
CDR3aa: CASRFTGTGAYEQYF

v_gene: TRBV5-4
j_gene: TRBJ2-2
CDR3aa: CASSPLGGNTGELFF

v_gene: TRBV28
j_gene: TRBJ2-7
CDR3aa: CASSLGGVAYEQYF

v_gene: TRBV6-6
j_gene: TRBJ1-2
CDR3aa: CASRPRTGQNSYGYTF

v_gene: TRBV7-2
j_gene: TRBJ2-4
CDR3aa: CASSLLQAKNIQYF

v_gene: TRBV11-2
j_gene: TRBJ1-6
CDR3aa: CASSIAGTGGRDSPLHF